The 17 T cell receptor beta chains reported below all come from one sample, sequenced in a study of control samples from healthy donors and cancer patients (dated by TCRdb to 2018 to 2020). Receptors were amplified or captured by the immunoSEQ multiplex PCR assay. In TCRdb, the immuneACCESS table is reduced to in-frame sequences with V and J assigned. These tables do not hold every clone; where another copy was compared, an unresolved V gene accounts for under half, and the others remain unexplained. The sample has 100,000 or so clones on record, roughly four fifths of them singletons. Together, the top ten hold about 10% of the sample. Sequencing used blood. The receptors shown here come from a woman between 55 and 75 years old in good health.

V gene TRBV5-1 combines with J gene TRBJ2-5; no clear D. V was pared by 0 bases and J by 3 bases, with 12 bases between. This CDR3 region has 15 residues. Per the germline V gene, CDR1 is SGHRS and CDR2 is YFSETQ. The CDR3 DNA reads TGCGCCAGCAGCTTGGGGGGTATTACTAAAGAGACCCAGTACTTC. Its protein product is CASSLGGITKETQYF.

This chain uses TRBV6-2 or TRBV6-3 with TRBJ2-7; TRBD2 aligns across 12 bases. CDR1 is MNHEY, CDR2 SVGEGT, per germline. The CDR3 totals 15 residues. With 2 bases clipped from V and 4 bases from J, the junction kept 3 bases outside the gene matches. CDR3 region: CASSYGGLAGYEQYF. CDR3 DNA: TGTGCCAGCAGTTACGGGGGACTAGCGGGTTACGAGCAGTACTTC.

The chain joins TRBV18 to TRBJ1-1, with a tentative D call TRBD1 (6 bases). The CDR3 sequence is 16 residues long. The V gene's germline CDR1 is KGHSH and CDR2 LQKENI. The V end lost 2 bases, the J end lost 1 base, and 14 bases lay between the germline ends. Here the CDR3 reads CASSPSGAGTNTEAFF. CDR3 nucleotides: TGTGCCAGCTCACCATCGGGGGCAGGGACGAACACTGAAGCTTTCTTT.

V and J are TRBV10-3 and TRBJ1-1; unclear D gene. This CDR3 contains 12 residues. CDR1 is ENHRY, CDR2 SYGVKD, per germline. The V gene lost 0 bases and the J gene lost 7 bases, with 6 bases spanning the gap. The CDR3 nucleotides are TGTGCCATCAGTGAGTCGGGCCTTGAAGCTTTCTTT. Its translation is CAISESGLEAFF.

Regarding this clone: The identical CDR3 is also encoded by other nucleotide sequences in the sample. The J gene is TRBJ2-1, the V gene TRBV27; D not certain. The CDR3 length is 12 residues. CDR1 is MNHEY and CDR2 is SMNVEV in the germline V gene (reference sequence). Trimming stripped 8 bases from V and 10 bases from J, with 15 bases between. CDR3 in amino acids: CASGLVFGEQFF. CDR3 nucleotide sequence: TGTGCCAGCGGTCTGGTATTTGGGGAGCAGTTCTTC.

The chain employs TRBV6-5 and TRBJ1-1; D may be TRBD1 (6 bases). This CDR3 contains 14 residues. CDR1 and CDR2 (germline): MNHEY, SVGAGI. Between the trimmed V and J ends, which lost 7 bases and 1 base, there was a span of 13 bases. The CDR3: CASNLGQTNTEAFF. The CDR3 bases are TGTGCCAGCAACCTAGGACAGACGAACACTGAAGCTTTCTTT.

The chain employs TRBV9 and TRBJ2-7, with unresolved D. The length of the CDR3 is 15 residues. From germline, CDR1 is SGDLS and CDR2 YYNGEE. Trimming took 3 bases from V and 0 from J, leaving 13 bases between them. The CDR3 reads CASSAGWADSYEQYF. In DNA, the CDR3 is TGTGCCAGCAGCGCAGGATGGGCAGACTCCTACGAGCAGTACTTC.

The J gene is TRBJ2-7, the V gene TRBV5-1; 8 bases agree with TRBD1. Per the germline V gene, CDR1 is SGHRS and CDR2 is YFSETQ. This CDR3 spans 13 amino acids. The J segment lost 6 bases and the V segment lost 0 bases, leaving 2 bases of the junction unmatched. The CDR3 DNA reads as TGCGCCAGCAGCTTGGGACAGGGGCTCGAGCAGTACTTC. Residues: CASSLGQGLEQYF. Variable domain in full (rest from reference TRBV5-1 and TRBJ2-7): KAGVTQTPRYLIKTRGQQVTLSCSPISGHRSVSWYQQTPGQGLQFLFEYFSETQRNKGNFPGRFSGRQFSNSRSEMNVSTLELGDSALYLCASSLGQGLEQYFGPGTRLTVT.

V usage is TRBV5-6 and J usage is TRBJ2-2; 7 positions agree with TRBD1. This CDR3 is 17 amino acids long. Trimming cost V 0 bases and J 0 bases; bases outside gene matches: 5. Germline values: CDR1 SGHDT, CDR2 YYEEEE. This CDR3 is CASSLAGGLANTGELFF. CDR3 DNA: TGTGCCAGCAGCTTGGCAGGGGGTCTCGCGAACACCGGGGAGCTGTTTTTT.

The chain has TRBV10-1 and TRBJ2-1, with 9 bases identical to TRBD1. From germline, CDR1 is WNHNN and CDR2 SYGVQD (reference sequence). This CDR3 is built from 16 residues. Unmatched junction bases numbered 15, after V lost 9 bases and J lost 6 bases. The CDR3 loop is CARIQLPGQGFNEQFF. Here the CDR3 DNA reads TGCGCCAGAATACAACTTCCGGGACAGGGCTTCAATGAGCAGTTCTTC.

DNA for the CDR3: TGCGCCAGCAGCCCGGGACAGAGCTCTGGAAACACCATATATTTT. Translating gives CASSPGQSSGNTIYF. This rearrangement joins TRBV4-3 to TRBJ1-3, with 7 positions matching TRBD1. The junction had 3 bases not matched to a gene; V was cut back by 4 bases and J by 0 bases. In germline, CDR1 is LGHNA, CDR2 YSLEER. The CDR3 length is 15 residues.

V gene TRBV6-2 or TRBV6-3 combines with J gene TRBJ2-1, with D possibly being TRBD2 (5 bases). Germline CDR1 is MNHEY and CDR2 is SVGEGT. V was clipped by 4 bases and J by 7 bases, with 11 bases between them. The CDR3 runs 13 residues. DNA of the CDR3: TGTGCCAGCAGTTTAACTAGGATTAATGAGCAGTTCTTC. Protein sequence: CASSLTRINEQFF.

The chain combines TRBV7-2 with TRBJ1-1; TRBD1 matches at 7 bases. With 6 bases clipped from V and 1 base from J, the junction kept 8 bases outside the gene matches. The germline CDR1 and CDR2 sequences are SGHTA and FQGNSA. The CDR3 is 15 residues long. The CDR3 bases are TGTGCCAGCAGGCCGGGACAGCATAAGAACACTGAAGCTTTCTTT. Translation gives CASRPGQHKNTEAFF. Variable domain in full (rest from reference TRBV7-2 and TRBJ1-1): GAGVSQSPSNKVTEKGKDVELRCDPISGHTALYWYRQSLGQGLEFLIYFQGNSAPDKSGLPSDRFSAERTGGSVSTLTIQRTQQEDSAVYLCASRPGQHKNTEAFFGQGTRLTVV.

The chain employs TRBV6-2 or TRBV6-3 and TRBJ2-3; D is possibly TRBD1 (5 bases). Germline assignment: CDR1 MNHEY and CDR2 SVGEGT. V was shortened by 5 bases and J by 0 bases, with 9 bases between the two germline ends. This CDR3 contains 14 residues. CDR3 amino acids: CASSGAQSTDTQYF. CDR3 coding DNA: TGTGCCAGCAGTGGGGCGCAAAGCACAGATACGCAGTATTTT.

J is TRBJ2-1 and V is TRBV19; 10 nucleotides align to TRBD2. The CDR3 is 13 residues long. The V gene end was trimmed by 4 bases and the J gene end by 10 bases; junction bases not matched to a gene: 4. Germline V gives CDR1 LNHDA, CDR2 SQIVND (reference sequence). CDR3 nucleotide sequence: TGTGCCAGTAGTAGACTACTAGCGGGAGAGCAGTTCTTC. Translation: CASSRLLAGEQFF.

The V gene is TRBV18, the J gene TRBJ2-7, with D maybe TRBD2 (5 bases). Trimming pared 0 bases from V and 6 bases from J, leaving 12 bases between. This CDR3 has 14 residues. Germline CDR1 is KGHSH and CDR2 is LQKENI. The CDR3 sequence is CASSPPGEGVEQYF. The DNA of the CDR3 is TGTGCCAGCTCACCACCGGGTGAGGGTGTCGAGCAGTACTTC.

The gene calls are TRBV7-2 and TRBJ1-6, with TRBD1 matching over 9 bases. The CDR3 has 15 amino acids. In germline, CDR1 is SGHTA, CDR2 FQGNSA. Losses at the gene ends were 4 bases for V and 7 bases for J; bases not matched to a gene: 5. CDR3 sequence reads: CASSSYRGQNSPLHF. DNA of the CDR3: TGTGCCAGCAGCTCTTACAGGGGGCAGAATTCACCCCTCCACTTT.